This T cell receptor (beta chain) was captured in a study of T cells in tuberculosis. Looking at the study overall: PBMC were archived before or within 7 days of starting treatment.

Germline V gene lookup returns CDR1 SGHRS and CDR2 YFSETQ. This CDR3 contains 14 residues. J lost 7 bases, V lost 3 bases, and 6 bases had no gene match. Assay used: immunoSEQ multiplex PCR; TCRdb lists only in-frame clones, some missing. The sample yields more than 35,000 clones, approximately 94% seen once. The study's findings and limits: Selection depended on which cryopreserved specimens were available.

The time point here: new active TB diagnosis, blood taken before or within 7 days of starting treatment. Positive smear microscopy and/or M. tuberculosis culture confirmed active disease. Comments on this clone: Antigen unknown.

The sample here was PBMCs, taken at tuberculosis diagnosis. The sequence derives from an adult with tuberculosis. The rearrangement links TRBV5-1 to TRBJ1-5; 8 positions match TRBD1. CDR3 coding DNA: TGCGCCAGCAGCTATAGGACAGGGAGACAGCCCCAGCATTTT. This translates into CASSYRTGRQPQHF.